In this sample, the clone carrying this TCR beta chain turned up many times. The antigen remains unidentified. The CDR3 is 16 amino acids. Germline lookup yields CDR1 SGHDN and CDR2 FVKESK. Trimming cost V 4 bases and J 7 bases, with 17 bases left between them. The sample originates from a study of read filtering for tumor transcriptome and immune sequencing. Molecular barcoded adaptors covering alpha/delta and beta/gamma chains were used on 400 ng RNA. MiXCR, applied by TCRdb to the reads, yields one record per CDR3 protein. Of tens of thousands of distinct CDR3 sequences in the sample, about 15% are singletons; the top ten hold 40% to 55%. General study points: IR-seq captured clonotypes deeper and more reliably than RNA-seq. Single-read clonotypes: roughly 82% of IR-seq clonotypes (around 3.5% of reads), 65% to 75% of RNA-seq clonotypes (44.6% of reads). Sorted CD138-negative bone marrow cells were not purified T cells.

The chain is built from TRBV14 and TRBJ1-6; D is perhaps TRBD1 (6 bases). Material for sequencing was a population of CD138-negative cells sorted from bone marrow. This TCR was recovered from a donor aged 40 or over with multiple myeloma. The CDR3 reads CASSRVQGGGNSPLHF. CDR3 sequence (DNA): TGTGCCAGCAGCCGGGTACAGGGAGGAGGGAATTCACCCCTCCACTTT.